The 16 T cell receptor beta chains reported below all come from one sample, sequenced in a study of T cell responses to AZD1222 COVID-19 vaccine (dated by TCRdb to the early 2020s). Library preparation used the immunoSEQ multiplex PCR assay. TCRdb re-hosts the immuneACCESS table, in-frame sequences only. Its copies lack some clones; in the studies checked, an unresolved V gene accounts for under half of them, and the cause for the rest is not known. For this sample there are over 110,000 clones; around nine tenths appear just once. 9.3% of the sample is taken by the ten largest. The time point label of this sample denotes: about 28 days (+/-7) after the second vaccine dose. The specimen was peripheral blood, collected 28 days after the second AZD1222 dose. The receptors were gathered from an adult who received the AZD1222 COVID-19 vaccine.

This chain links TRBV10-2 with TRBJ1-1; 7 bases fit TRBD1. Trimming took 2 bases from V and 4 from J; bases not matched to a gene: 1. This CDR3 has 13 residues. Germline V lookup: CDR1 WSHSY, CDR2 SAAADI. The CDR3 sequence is CASSENRGTEAFF. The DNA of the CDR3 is TGCGCCAGCAGTGAGAACAGGGGCACTGAAGCTTTCTTT.

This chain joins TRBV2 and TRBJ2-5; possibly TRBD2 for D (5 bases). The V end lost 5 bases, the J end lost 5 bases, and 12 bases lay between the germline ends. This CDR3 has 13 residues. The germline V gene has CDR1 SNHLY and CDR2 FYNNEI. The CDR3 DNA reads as TGTGCCAGCAGTTATCGAGGGCGGGAGACCCAGTACTTC. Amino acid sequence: CASSYRGRETQYF.

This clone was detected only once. The CDR3 nucleotides read TGTGCCAGCAGTGAACCACCATGGGGGAACACTGAAGCTTTCTTT. Protein sequence: CASSEPPWGNTEAFF. The rearrangement links TRBV2 to TRBJ1-1; D is undetermined. V was shortened by 2 bases and J by 1 base, with 11 bases between the two germline ends. The CDR3 length is 15 residues. Looked up from germline, CDR1 is SNHLY and CDR2 is FYNNEI. Variable domain in full (rest from reference TRBV2 and TRBJ1-1): EPEVTQTPSHQVTQMGQEVILRCVPISNHLYFYWYRQILGQKVEFLVSFYNNEISEKSEIFDDQFSVERPDGSNFTLKIRSTKLEDSAMYFCASSEPPWGNTEAFFGQGTRLTVV.

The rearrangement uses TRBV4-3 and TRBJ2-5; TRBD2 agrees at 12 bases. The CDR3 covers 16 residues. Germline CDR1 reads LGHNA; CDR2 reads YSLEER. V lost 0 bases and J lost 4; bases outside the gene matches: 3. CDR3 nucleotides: TGCGCCAGCAGCCAAGAACCTAGCGGGGGGGGAGAGACCCAGTACTTC. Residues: CASSQEPSGGGETQYF.

The CDR3 is CASSQPRVGARNNYGYTF. The CDR3 region has the DNA TGCGCCAGCAGCCAACCGAGGGTTGGTGCGAGAAATAACTATGGCTACACCTTC. This chain links TRBV4-1 with TRBJ1-2; D call uncertain. Trimming took off 2 bases at V and 1 base at J, with 20 bases between the two ends. This CDR3 comprises 18 residues. The germline CDR1 and CDR2 sequences are MGHRA and YSYEKL.

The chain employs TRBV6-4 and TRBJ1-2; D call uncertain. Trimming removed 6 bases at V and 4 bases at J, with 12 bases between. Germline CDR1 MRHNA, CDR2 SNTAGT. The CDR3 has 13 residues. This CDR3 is CASSPGPGYGYTF. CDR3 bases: TGTGCCAGCAGCCCCGGACCGGGCTATGGCTACACCTTC.

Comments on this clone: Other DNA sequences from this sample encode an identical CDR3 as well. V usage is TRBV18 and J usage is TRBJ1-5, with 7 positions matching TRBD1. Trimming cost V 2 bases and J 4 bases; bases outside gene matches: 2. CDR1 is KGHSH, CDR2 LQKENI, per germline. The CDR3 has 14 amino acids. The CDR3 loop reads CASSPGTANQPQHF. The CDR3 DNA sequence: TGTGCCAGCTCACCAGGGACAGCGAATCAGCCCCAGCATTTT.

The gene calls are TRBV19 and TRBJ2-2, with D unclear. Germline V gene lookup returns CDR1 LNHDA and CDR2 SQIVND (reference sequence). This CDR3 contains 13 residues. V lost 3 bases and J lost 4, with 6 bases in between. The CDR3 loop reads CASSIQATGELFF. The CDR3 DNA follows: TGTGCCAGTAGTATCCAGGCCACCGGGGAGCTGTTTTTT.

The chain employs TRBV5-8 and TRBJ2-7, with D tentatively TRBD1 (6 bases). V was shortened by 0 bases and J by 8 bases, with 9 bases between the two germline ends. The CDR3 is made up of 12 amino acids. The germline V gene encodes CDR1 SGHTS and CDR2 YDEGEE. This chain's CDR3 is CASSLDRAQQYV. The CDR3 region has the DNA TGTGCCAGCAGCTTGGACAGGGCCCAGCAGTACGTC.

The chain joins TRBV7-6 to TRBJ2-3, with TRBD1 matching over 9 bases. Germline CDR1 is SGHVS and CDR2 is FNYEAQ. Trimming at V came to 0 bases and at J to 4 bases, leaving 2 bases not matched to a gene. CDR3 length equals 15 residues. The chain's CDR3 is CASSLARQGADTQYF. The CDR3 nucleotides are TGTGCCAGCAGCTTAGCGCGACAGGGGGCAGATACGCAGTATTTT.

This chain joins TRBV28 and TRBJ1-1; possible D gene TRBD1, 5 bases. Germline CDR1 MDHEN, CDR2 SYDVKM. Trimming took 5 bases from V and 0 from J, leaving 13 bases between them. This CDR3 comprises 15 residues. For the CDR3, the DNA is TGTGCCAGCAGTCCCGGGGGGAACGTGAACACTGAAGCTTTCTTT. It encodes CASSPGGNVNTEAFF. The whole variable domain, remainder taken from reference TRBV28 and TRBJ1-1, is DVKVTQSSRYLVKRTGEKVFLECVQDMDHENMFWYRQDPGLGLRLIYFSYDVKMKEKGDIPEGYSVSREKKERFSLILESASTNQTSMYLCASSPGGNVNTEAFFGQGTRLTVV.

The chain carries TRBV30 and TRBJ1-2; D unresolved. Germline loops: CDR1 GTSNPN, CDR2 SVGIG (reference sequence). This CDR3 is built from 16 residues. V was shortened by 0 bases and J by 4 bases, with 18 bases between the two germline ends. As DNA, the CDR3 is TGTGCCTGGAGTGTATATATCCCCGGCAGATCCTATGGCTACACCTTC. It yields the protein CAWSVYIPGRSYGYTF.

The CDR3 loop reads CASSHEGENTEAFF. The CDR3 DNA follows: TGTGCCAGCAGTCATGAGGGCGAGAACACTGAAGCTTTCTTT. The V call is TRBV6-5, the J call TRBJ1-1; D not certain. The germline V gene has CDR1 MNHEY and CDR2 SVGAGI. The CDR3 covers 14 residues. The V gene lost 5 bases and the J gene lost 1 base, with 11 bases spanning the gap.

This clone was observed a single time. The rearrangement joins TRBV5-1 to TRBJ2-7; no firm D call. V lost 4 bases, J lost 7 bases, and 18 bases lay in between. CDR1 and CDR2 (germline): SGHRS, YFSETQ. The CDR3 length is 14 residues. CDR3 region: CASSPLLGLGEQYF. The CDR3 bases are TGCGCCAGCAGCCCCTTATTAGGGCTTGGGGAGCAGTACTTC. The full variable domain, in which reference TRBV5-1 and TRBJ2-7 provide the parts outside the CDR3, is KAGVTQTPRYLIKTRGQQVTLSCSPISGHRSVSWYQQTPGQGLQFLFEYFSETQRNKGNFPGRFSGRQFSNSRSEMNVSTLELGDSALYLCASSPLLGLGEQYFGPGTRLTVT.

The CDR3 is CASRPWGQLTDTQYF. The CDR3 region has the DNA TGTGCCAGCAGGCCATGGGGACAGCTCACAGATACGCAGTATTTT. V and J are TRBV27 and TRBJ2-3; 7 nucleotides align to TRBD1. The CDR3 length is 15 residues. Germline CDR1 is MNHEY and CDR2 is SMNVEV (reference sequence). V dropped 6 bases and J dropped 2; count of bases not matched to a gene: 8.

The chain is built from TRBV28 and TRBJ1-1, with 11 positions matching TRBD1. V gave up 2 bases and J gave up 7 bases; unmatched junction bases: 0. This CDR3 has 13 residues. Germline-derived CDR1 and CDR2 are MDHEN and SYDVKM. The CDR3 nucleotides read TGTGCCAGCAGTTTAGGGACAGGGGGTGAAGCTTTCTTT. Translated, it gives CASSLGTGGEAFF.